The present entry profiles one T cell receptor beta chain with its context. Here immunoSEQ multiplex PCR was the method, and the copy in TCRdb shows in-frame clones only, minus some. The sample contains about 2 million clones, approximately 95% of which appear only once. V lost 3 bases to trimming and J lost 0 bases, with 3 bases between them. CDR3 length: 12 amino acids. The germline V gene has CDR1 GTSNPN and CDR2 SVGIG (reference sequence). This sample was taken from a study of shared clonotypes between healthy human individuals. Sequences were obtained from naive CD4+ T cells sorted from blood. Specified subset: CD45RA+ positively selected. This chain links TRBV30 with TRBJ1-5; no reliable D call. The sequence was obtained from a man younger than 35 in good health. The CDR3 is CAWSFSNQPQHF. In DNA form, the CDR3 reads TGTGCCTGGAGCTTTAGCAATCAGCCCCAGCATTTT.